Listed here are 8 T cell receptor beta chains from one sample, sequenced in a study of T cells in localized non-small cell lung cancer. Sequenced by immunoSEQ multiplex PCR; TCRdb stores in-frame clones only, minus some. The sample records approximately 2,100 clones, 27% being singletons. Sequencing was performed on lung tumor tissue, taken before any cancer treatment. These receptors were taken from a male donor at least 60 years old with stage III lung adenocarcinoma.

This chain joins TRBV19 and TRBJ1-5; 7 bases fit TRBD1. Germline CDR1 reads LNHDA; CDR2 reads SQIVND (reference sequence). CDR3 length: 16 residues. With 4 bases clipped from V and 9 bases from J, the junction kept 15 bases outside the gene matches. CDR3 nucleotide sequence: TGTGCCAGTAGTACCTCGAGGGACAGCCAGGGTCGGCCCCAGCATTTT. Encoded protein: CASSTSRDSQGRPQHF.

This chain connects TRBV1 to TRBJ2-1; the tabulated D call, TRBD2, remains unverified against the DNA. TRBV1 is labeled a pseudogene. CDR3 size: 15 residues. The CDR3 DNA follows: TGCGCCAGCAGCCAAGGGGGATCGGTAGCGGGGGCTAGGTTCTTC. Amino acids: CASSQGGSVAGARFF.

This clone is classed as large. The J gene is TRBJ2-5, the V gene TRBV15; TRBD1 agrees at 10 bases. The CDR3 has 15 amino acids. Germline values: CDR1 LNHNV, CDR2 YYDKDF (reference sequence). The junction had 8 bases not matched to a gene; V was cut back by 5 bases and J by 5 bases. The CDR3 DNA reads TGTGCCACCAGCTTTGCCCCGGGACAGGGGGAGACCCAGTACTTC. Encoded protein: CATSFAPGQGETQYF.

The chain uses TRBV6-7 and TRBJ2-1; 9 positions match TRBD1. TRBV6-7 is an open reading frame whose function is uncertain. This CDR3 is 17 amino acids long. Losses at the gene ends were 7 bases for V and 0 bases for J; bases not matched to a gene: 10. CDR3 sequence: CASNPGQGPFSYNEQFF. CDR3 nucleotides: TGTGCCAGCAATCCTGGACAGGGGCCCTTCTCCTACAATGAGCAGTTCTTC.

The genes are TRBV29-1 and TRBJ2-1; D unclear. With 4 bases removed from V and 2 bases from J, the gap between germline ends came to 15 bases. The CDR3 runs 15 residues. Germline V gives CDR1 SQVTM, CDR2 ANQGSEA. As DNA, the CDR3 is TGCAGCGTTGGGCGTAGGGATCGAACCTACAATGAGCAGTTCTTC. Amino acid sequence: CSVGRRDRTYNEQFF.

This chain connects TRBV19 to TRBJ2-1; 10 positions match TRBD2. This CDR3 comprises 16 residues. The V segment lost 7 bases and the J segment 6 bases; nucleotides outside the gene matches: 12. CDR1 is LNHDA and CDR2 is SQIVND in the germline V gene (reference sequence). For the CDR3, the DNA is TGTGCCAGTACCTCTCGGGGTAGCGGGGGGCTCAATGAGCAGTTCTTC. Translating gives CASTSRGSGGLNEQFF.

This clone was detected a few times. The chain has TRBV6-8 and TRBJ2-1, with TRBD2 matching 10 bases. V shed 4 bases and J 3 bases; nucleotides not matched to a gene: 3. Germline V lookup: CDR1 MNHGY, CDR2 SAAAGT. CDR3 length equals 15 residues. The CDR3 sequence is CASSSGLADYNEQFF. CDR3 nucleotide sequence: TGTGCCAGCAGTTCCGGACTAGCGGACTACAATGAGCAGTTCTTC.

V gene TRBV28 combines with J gene TRBJ1-2, with TRBD1 as a possible D gene (6 bases). CDR1 is MDHEN and CDR2 is SYDVKM in the germline V gene. Between the trimmed V and J ends, which lost 7 bases and 7 bases, there was a span of 16 bases. The CDR3 covers 13 residues. Here the CDR3 DNA reads TGTGCCAGCAAATGGGGGGGCGTCCTTGGCTACACCTTC. It translates to CASKWGGVLGYTF.